Sequencing of this T cell receptor beta chain was carried out in a study of T-cell reconstitution after alpha-beta-depleted transplantation in children. Per the germline V gene, CDR1 is SGHRS and CDR2 is YFSETQ. The germline V and J ends were trimmed by 4 bases and 8 bases, with 16 bases remaining between them. The CDR3 has 14 amino acids. This clonotype was recorded at least ten times. Its antigen is undetermined. Researchers prepared the TCRbeta library using unique molecular identifiers, the study reports. TCRdb called the PCR reads again in MiXCR, with one record for every CDR3 protein. The sample yields about 830,000 distinct CDR3 sequences, roughly 16% seen once. Study-wide results and limits: Fresh T-cell production supplied most of the T-cell counts and diversity seen one year after transplant. For some patients, TCRbeta diversity was high at day 60 because of recipient T cells and thymic progenitors that survived.

The source is a male patient aged 10 to 17 who had a stem cell transplant for acute lymphoblastic leukemia, so the T cells may come from the graft donor. The specimen comprised PBMCs, mostly from graft donor cells, sampled 360 days after TCRalphabeta/CD19-depleted stem cell transplant. This sequence joins TRBV5-1 and TRBJ2-1; no clear D gene. The CDR3 sequence is CASSLFGFPDEQFF. CDR3 DNA: TGCGCCAGCAGCCTGTTTGGATTCCCCGATGAGCAGTTCTTC.